What follows are 22 T cell receptor beta chains derived from one specimen sequenced in a study of blood T cell repertoires in COVID-19. The assay was immunoSEQ multiplex PCR, and TCRdb's table has in-frame clones only and misses some. This sample has a few hundred thousand clones, with 83% found just once. The source material was peripheral blood. These receptor sequences come from a man aged 60 to 75 who had recovered from COVID-19.

V and J are TRBV7-7 and TRBJ2-3; 12 bases map to TRBD2. Trimming removed 5 bases from V and 0 bases from J; junction bases left unmatched: 3. The CDR3 totals 16 residues. Germline CDR1 SSHAT, CDR2 FNYEAQ (reference sequence). CDR3 nucleotides: TGTGCCAGCAGCGCCGGGACTAGCGGGAGCACAGATACGCAGTATTTT. Amino acid sequence: CASSAGTSGSTDTQYF.

The chain joins TRBV4-1 to TRBJ1-1; no clear D. With 1 base removed from V and 3 bases from J, the gap between germline ends came to 12 bases. Germline CDR1 reads MGHRA; CDR2 reads YSYEKL. The CDR3 is 15 amino acids. CDR3 protein: CASSQVRRSDTEAFF. The CDR3 region has the DNA TGCGCCAGCAGCCAAGTACGCAGGTCCGACACTGAAGCTTTCTTT.

This chain joins TRBV10-3 and TRBJ2-5, with a weak D call TRBD1 (6 bases). CDR3 length: 14 residues. The V end was cut by 4 bases, the J end by 2 bases, with 11 bases between. Germline V lookup: CDR1 ENHRY, CDR2 SYGVKD. The CDR3, as DNA: TGTGCCATCAGTGCAGGGGATTGGCAAGAGACCCAGTACTTC. Amino acid sequence: CAISAGDWQETQYF.

The gene calls are TRBV19 and TRBJ2-7, with D possibly matching TRBD2 (5 bases). Germline CDR1 LNHDA, CDR2 SQIVND (reference sequence). The CDR3 has 13 residues. V shed 3 bases and J shed 3 bases, with 9 bases lying between them. Here the CDR3 DNA reads TGTGCCAGTAGTATGGGGAGTCTCTACGAGCAGTACTTC. Translating gives CASSMGSLYEQYF.

The chain has TRBV29-1 and TRBJ2-6; 7 bases align to TRBD2. The V and J ends lost 4 bases and 2 bases, in that order; junction bases with no gene match: 17. This CDR3 comprises 19 residues. In germline, CDR1 is SQVTM, CDR2 ANQGSEA. Here the CDR3 reads CSVVLSGHGARPGANVLTF. The CDR3 coding sequence is TGCAGCGTTGTTCTTAGCGGGCATGGGGCTAGGCCTGGGGCCAACGTCCTGACTTTC. Combining the CDR3 with reference TRBV29-1 and TRBJ2-6 gives the whole variable domain SAVISQKPSRDICQRGTSLTIQCQVDSQVTMMFWYRQQPGQSLTLIATANQGSEATYESGFVIDKFPISRPNLTFSTLTVSNMSPEDSSIYLCSVVLSGHGARPGANVLTFGAGSRLTVL.

The chain couples TRBV5-1 to TRBJ2-5; 9 bases fit TRBD1. The CDR3 has 19 amino acids. V trimming: 4 bases; J trimming: 2 bases; junction bases outside the gene matches: 18. Germline assignment: CDR1 SGHRS and CDR2 YFSETQ. CDR3 coding DNA: TGCGCCAGCAGCCCGCAACCACCGGGACAGGGCTTGGGGCAAGAGACCCAGTACTTC. Translated, it gives CASSPQPPGQGLGQETQYF.

The gene calls are TRBV10-1 and TRBJ2-2, with 9 bases lining up with TRBD1. CDR3 length: 16 residues. The V and J ends lost 3 bases and 4 bases, in that order; junction bases with no gene match: 6. Germline V gives CDR1 WNHNN, CDR2 SYGVQD (reference sequence). The CDR3 sequence: CASSDSRQGGTGELFF. For the CDR3, the DNA is TGCGCCAGCAGTGATAGCCGACAGGGGGGCACCGGGGAGCTGTTTTTT.

The sample holds a few counts of this clone. This chain uses TRBV7-9 with TRBJ1-2; no firm D call. The CDR3 extends over 14 amino acids. Trimming shortened V by 4 bases and J by 8 bases, and 17 bases separated the two germline ends. Per germline, CDR1 SEHNR and CDR2 FQNEAQ (reference sequence). For the CDR3, the DNA is TGTGCCAGCAGCTACCCCCCCTCAGTACCCGGCTACACCTTC. Translated, it gives CASSYPPSVPGYTF.

This chain joins TRBV6-4 and TRBJ2-5; TRBD2 might be the D (6 bases). The CDR3 loop spans 13 amino acids. Trimming took 0 bases from V and 4 from J, leaving 6 bases between them. CDR1 and CDR2 from the germline V gene are MRHNA and SNTAGT. This CDR3 reads CASSDSRGETQYF. The CDR3 DNA reads TGTGCCAGCAGTGACTCGCGGGGAGAGACCCAGTACTTC.

The V call is TRBV28, the J call TRBJ1-3, with a tentative D call TRBD1 (6 bases). Trimming stripped 7 bases from V and 0 bases from J, with 10 bases between. CDR3 length: 14 residues. Germline assignment: CDR1 MDHEN and CDR2 SYDVKM. The CDR3 sequence: CASTLTGSGNTIYF. In DNA, the CDR3 is TGTGCCAGCACCCTGACAGGCTCTGGAAACACCATATATTTT.

A few counts support this clone. CDR3 sequence reads: CASSEGQPSGNSPLHF. CDR3 in DNA: TGCGCCAGCAGCGAAGGACAGCCCTCGGGTAATTCACCCCTCCACTTT. The chain combines TRBV5-1 with TRBJ1-6; possible D gene TRBD1, 6 bases. The ends were cut back, 4 bases at V and 6 bases at J, with 17 bases in the middle. CDR1 and CDR2 from the germline V gene are SGHRS and YFSETQ. The CDR3 consists of 16 residues.

V usage is TRBV10-3 and J usage is TRBJ1-5; 7 bases match TRBD1. Per germline, CDR1 ENHRY and CDR2 SYGVKD. CDR3 length equals 14 residues. Trimming took 10 bases from V and 1 from J; bases not matched to a gene: 7. CDR3 DNA sequence: TGTGCCACCCGACCAGGGGGGAGCAATCAGCCCCAGCATTTT. It codes for CATRPGGSNQPQHF.

CDR3 nucleotide sequence: TGTGCCAGCAGCCCGGGACAGGGTCGAAGCAATCAGCCCCAGCATTTT. Its protein product is CASSPGQGRSNQPQHF. The chain joins TRBV5-8 to TRBJ1-5; TRBD1 aligns across 9 bases. The CDR3 covers 16 residues. Per the germline V gene, CDR1 is SGHTS and CDR2 is YDEGEE. Trimming took 4 bases from V and 1 from J; bases not matched to a gene: 6.

The rearrangement joins TRBV19 to TRBJ2-3; 10 bases match TRBD2. The V and J ends lost 8 bases and 4 bases, in that order; junction bases with no gene match: 9. The CDR3 extends over 15 amino acids. Germline V gene sequence: CDR1 LNHDA, CDR2 SQIVND (reference sequence). The CDR3 bases are TGTGCCAGTGGGGCAAGCGGGAGGGCCCCAGATACGCAGTATTTT. It yields the protein CASGASGRAPDTQYF.

This clone was found a few times. The chain uses TRBV5-1 and TRBJ2-5, with TRBD1 identical over 8 bases. The CDR3 extends over 14 amino acids. CDR1 SGHRS and CDR2 YFSETQ come from the germline V gene. V dropped 4 bases and J dropped 5; count of bases not matched to a gene: 7. CDR3 DNA: TGCGCCAGCAGCCCTGGGACAGGTTTTGAGACCCAGTACTTC. It codes for CASSPGTGFETQYF.

The chain recombines TRBV18 with TRBJ2-2, with TRBD1 identical over 8 bases. Germline V lookup: CDR1 KGHSH, CDR2 LQKENI. The V gene end was trimmed by 10 bases and the J gene end by 2 bases; junction bases not matched to a gene: 9. CDR3 size: 15 residues. As DNA, the CDR3 is TGTGCCACCTCGCGAGGGACAGGCAACACCGGGGAGCTGTTTTTT. It translates to CATSRGTGNTGELFF.

The CDR3 reads CASGSRTDNTGELFF. Here the CDR3 DNA reads TGTGCCAGCGGTTCCCGGACAGATAACACCGGGGAGCTGTTTTTT. The chain joins TRBV11-2 to TRBJ2-2; D possibly corresponds to TRBD1 (6 bases). The germline CDR1 and CDR2 sequences are SGHAT and FQNNGV. V was shortened by 8 bases and J by 2 bases, with 15 bases between the two germline ends. The CDR3 sequence is 15 residues long.

This chain links TRBV6-5 with TRBJ1-4; D may be TRBD1 (6 bases). V was cut by 0 bases and J by 3 bases, with 8 bases left in between. The CDR3 has 15 residues. The germline CDR1 and CDR2 sequences are MNHEY and SVGAGI. Here the CDR3 DNA reads TGTGCCAGCAGTTACTCACAGGGTTCTAATGAAAAACTGTTTTTT. It encodes CASSYSQGSNEKLFF.

This rearrangement joins TRBV9 to TRBJ2-3; D unclear. This CDR3 is 13 amino acids long. V lost 4 bases and J lost 6, with 12 bases in between. Germline V lookup: CDR1 SGDLS, CDR2 YYNGEE. The CDR3 region is CASSPKVMDTQYF. Written as DNA, the CDR3 is TGTGCCAGCAGCCCTAAAGTAATGGATACGCAGTATTTT.

This clone was seen a handful of times. The chain couples TRBV7-8 to TRBJ2-7; TRBD1 matches 8 bases. Germline loops: CDR1 SGHVS, CDR2 FQNEAQ. After removal of 5 bases from V and 9 bases from J, the junction contained 15 bases not matched to a gene. The CDR3 length is 15 residues. Written as DNA, the CDR3 is TGTGCCAGCAGCATAGGCGACAGGGGAGAATTGATGCAGTACTTC. Protein sequence: CASSIGDRGELMQYF.

The genes are TRBV2 and TRBJ1-6, with 7 bases identical to TRBD1. The CDR3 is made up of 14 amino acids. Germline V gene lookup returns CDR1 SNHLY and CDR2 FYNNEI. The V and J ends lost 5 bases and 5 bases, in that order; junction bases with no gene match: 3. CDR3 in amino acids: CASSLQGDNSPLHF. For the CDR3, the DNA is TGTGCCAGCAGTCTCCAGGGGGATAATTCACCCCTCCACTTT.

The chain combines TRBV29-1 with TRBJ2-5; 7 bases match TRBD2. The CDR3 extends over 14 amino acids. V gave up 7 bases and J gave up 9 bases; unmatched junction bases: 17. Germline V gene sequence: CDR1 SQVTM, CDR2 ANQGSEA. CDR3 DNA: TGCAGCGAAATGAGCGGGACCCCTCCATGGGCCCAGTACTTC. Translation: CSEMSGTPPWAQYF.